This T cell receptor (beta chain) was found in a study of regulatory T cells in long-lasting Graves disease. Study-level points and caveats: Persistent Graves' patients showed less TCR diversity than newly diagnosed ones.

Sample time point: newly diagnosed GD, antithyroid drugs for less than 3 months. Making the TCR library involved RNA that had been extracted from PBMCs. This clonotype was found many times. The antigen is unknown. V trimming: 5 bases; J trimming: 3 bases; junction bases outside the gene matches: 13. The germline V gene encodes CDR1 DFQATT and CDR2 SNEGSKA (reference sequence). The CDR3 consists of 16 residues. Sequencing libraries for TCR beta were prepared with iRepertoire HTBI primers and Arm-PCR of CDR3 regions. TCRdb re-analysed the multiplex PCR reads in MiXCR, keeping a single row per CDR3 protein. The sample includes 350,000 to 500,000 distinct CDR3 sequences, about 15% of them seen just once. The same data also went into a second study, on T cells in Graves' hyperthyroidism and ophthalmopathy. From that report: By a 13 V-J model, ophthalmopathy was set apart from stable hyperthyroidism.

The TCR comes from a woman younger than 45 with Graves disease. The chain recombines TRBV20-1 with TRBJ1-1; 9 positions match TRBD1. The sequencing here drew on peripheral blood mononuclear cells (PBMCs), taken at new diagnosis, from a patient treated with antithyroid drugs. The CDR3 protein is CSASTGGGFPDTEAFF. The CDR3, as DNA: TGCAGTGCTTCTACAGGGGGCGGGTTCCCGGACACTGAAGCTTTCTTT.